The present entry profiles one T cell receptor beta chain with its context. The data were taken from a study of blood T cell repertoires in COVID-19. Assay used: immunoSEQ multiplex PCR; TCRdb lists only in-frame clones, some missing. The sample holds 200,000 or so clones, 65% to 90% seen once. Trimming took off 5 bases at V and 10 bases at J, with 8 bases between the two ends. Germline CDR1 is SGHTA and CDR2 is FQGNSA. The CDR3 loop spans 11 amino acids. This TCR was recovered from a man aged 40-49 years who had recovered from COVID-19. Material for sequencing was peripheral blood. The rearrangement uses TRBV7-2 and TRBJ2-2; D call uncertain. Written as DNA, the CDR3 is TGTGCCAGCAGCCCCCGTTCGGAGCTGTTTTTT. As protein: CASSPRSELFF.